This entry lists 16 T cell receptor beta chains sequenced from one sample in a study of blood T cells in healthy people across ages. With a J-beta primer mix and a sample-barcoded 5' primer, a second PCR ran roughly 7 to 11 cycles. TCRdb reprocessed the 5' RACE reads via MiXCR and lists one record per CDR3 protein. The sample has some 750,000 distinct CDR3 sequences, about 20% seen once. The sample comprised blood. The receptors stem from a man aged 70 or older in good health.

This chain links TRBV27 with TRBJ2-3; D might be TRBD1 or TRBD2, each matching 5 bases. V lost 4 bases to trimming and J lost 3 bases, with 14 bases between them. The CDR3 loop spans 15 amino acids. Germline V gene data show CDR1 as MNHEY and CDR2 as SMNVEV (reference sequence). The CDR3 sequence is CASSSRGWGTDTQYF. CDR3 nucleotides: TGTGCCAGCAGTTCCCGGGGTTGGGGGACAGATACGCAGTATTTT.

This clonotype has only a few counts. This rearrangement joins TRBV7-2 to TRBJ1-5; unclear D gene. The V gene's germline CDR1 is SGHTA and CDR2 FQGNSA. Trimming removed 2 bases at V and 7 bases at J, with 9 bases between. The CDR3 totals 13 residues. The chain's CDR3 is CASSLNLGQPQHF. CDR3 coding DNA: TGTGCCAGCAGCTTAAACTTAGGCCAGCCCCAGCATTTT.

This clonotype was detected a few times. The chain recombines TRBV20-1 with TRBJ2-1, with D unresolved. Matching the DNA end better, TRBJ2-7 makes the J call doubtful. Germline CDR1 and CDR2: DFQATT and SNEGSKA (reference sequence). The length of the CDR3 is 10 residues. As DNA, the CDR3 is TGCAGTGCTAGAGATAACGAGCAGTACTTC. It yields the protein CSARDNEQYF.

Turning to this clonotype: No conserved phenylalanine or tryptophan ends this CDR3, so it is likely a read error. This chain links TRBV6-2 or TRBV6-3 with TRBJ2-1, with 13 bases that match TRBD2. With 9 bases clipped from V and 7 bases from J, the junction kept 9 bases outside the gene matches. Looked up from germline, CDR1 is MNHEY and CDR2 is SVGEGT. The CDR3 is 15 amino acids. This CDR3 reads CASGLAGAMENEQFS. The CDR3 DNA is TGTGCCAGTGGACTAGCGGGAGCTATGGAGAATGAGCAGTTCTCC.

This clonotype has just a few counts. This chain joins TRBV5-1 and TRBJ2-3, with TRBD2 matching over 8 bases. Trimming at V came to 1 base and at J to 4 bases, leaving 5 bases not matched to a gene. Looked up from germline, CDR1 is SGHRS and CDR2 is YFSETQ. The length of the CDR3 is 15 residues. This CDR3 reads CASSLIGGAADTQYF. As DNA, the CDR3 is TGCGCCAGCAGCTTGATCGGGGGGGCCGCAGATACGCAGTATTTT. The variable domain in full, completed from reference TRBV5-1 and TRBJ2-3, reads KAGVTQTPRYLIKTRGQQVTLSCSPISGHRSVSWYQQTPGQGLQFLFEYFSETQRNKGNFPGRFSGRQFSNSRSEMNVSTLELGDSALYLCASSLIGGAADTQYFGPGTRLTVL.

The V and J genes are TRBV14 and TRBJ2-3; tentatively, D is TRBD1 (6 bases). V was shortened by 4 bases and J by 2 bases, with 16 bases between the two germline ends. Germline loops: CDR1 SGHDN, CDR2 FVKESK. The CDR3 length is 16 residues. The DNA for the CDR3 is TGTGCCAGCAGCCTTCGCCCCGGGACAATCACAGATACGCAGTATTTT. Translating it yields CASSLRPGTITDTQYF.

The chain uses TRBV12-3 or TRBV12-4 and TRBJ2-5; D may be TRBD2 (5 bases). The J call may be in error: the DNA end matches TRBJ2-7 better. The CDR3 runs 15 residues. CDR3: CASSGIGPSYYEQYF. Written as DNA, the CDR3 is TGTGCCAGCAGCGGAATCGGGCCTAGCTACTACGAGCAGTACTTC.

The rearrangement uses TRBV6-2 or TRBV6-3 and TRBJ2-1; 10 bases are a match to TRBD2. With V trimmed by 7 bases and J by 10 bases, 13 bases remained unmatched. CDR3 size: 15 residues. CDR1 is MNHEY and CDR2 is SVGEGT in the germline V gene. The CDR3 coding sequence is TGTGCCAGCAAGGGCTTGGGGCTAGCGGGGGACGAGCAGTTCTTC. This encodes CASKGLGLAGDEQFF.

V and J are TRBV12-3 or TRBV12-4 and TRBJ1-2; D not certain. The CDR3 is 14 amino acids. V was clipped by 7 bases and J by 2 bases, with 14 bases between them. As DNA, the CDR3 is TGTGCCAGCACCCTTTTTAGCAGAAACTATGGCTACACCTTC. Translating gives CASTLFSRNYGYTF.

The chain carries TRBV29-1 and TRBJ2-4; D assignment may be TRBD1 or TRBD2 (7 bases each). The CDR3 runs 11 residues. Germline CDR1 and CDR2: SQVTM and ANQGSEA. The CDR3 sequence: CSAGGGNIQYF. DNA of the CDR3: TGCAGTGCAGGGGGGGGCAACATTCAGTACTTC.

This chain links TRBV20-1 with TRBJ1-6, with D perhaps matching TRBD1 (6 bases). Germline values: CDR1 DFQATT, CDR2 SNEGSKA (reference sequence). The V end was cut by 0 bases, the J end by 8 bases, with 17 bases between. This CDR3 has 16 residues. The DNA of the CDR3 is TGCAGTGCTAGAGATCTCGAGACAGGAGCCCATTCACCCCTCCACTTT. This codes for CSARDLETGAHSPLHF.

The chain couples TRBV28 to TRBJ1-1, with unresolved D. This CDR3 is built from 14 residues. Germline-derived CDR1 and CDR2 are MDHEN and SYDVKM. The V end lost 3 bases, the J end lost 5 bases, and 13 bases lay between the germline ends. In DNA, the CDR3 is TGTGCCAGCAGTTTCTCGGGTGCGGGGACTGAAGCTTTCTTT. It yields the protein CASSFSGAGTEAFF.

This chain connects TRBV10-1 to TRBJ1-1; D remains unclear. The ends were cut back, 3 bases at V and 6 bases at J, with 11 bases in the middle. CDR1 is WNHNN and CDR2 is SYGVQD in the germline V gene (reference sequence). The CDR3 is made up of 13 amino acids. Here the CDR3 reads CASSESGWAEAFF. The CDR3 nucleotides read TGCGCCAGCAGTGAATCTGGATGGGCTGAAGCTTTCTTT.

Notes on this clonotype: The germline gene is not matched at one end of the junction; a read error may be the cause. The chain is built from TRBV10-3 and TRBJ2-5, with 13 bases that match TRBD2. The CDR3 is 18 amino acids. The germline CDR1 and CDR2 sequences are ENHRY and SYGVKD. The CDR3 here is CAISELRTSGSGEETQSF. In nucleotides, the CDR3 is TGTGCCATCAGTGAGTTGAGGACTAGCGGGAGTGGGGAAGAGACCCAGTCCTTC.

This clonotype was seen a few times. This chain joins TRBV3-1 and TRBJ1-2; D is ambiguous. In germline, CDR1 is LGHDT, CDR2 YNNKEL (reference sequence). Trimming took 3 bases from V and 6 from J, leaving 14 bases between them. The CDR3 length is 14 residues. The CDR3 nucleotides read TGTGCCAGCAGCCAGGCCTCCGGGAGGCATGGCTACACCTTC. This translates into CASSQASGRHGYTF.

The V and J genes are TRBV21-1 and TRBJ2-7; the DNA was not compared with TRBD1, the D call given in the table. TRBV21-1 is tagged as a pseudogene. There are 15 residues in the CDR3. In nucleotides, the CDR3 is TGTGCCAGCATTCTCCGGGATAGGGGTCAAAACGAGCAGTACGTC. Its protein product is CASILRDRGQNEQYV.